The next 25 T cell receptor beta chains were all read from a single sample in a study of blood T cell repertoires in COVID-19 (dated by TCRdb to about 2020). Receptor libraries were prepared by the immunoSEQ multiplex PCR assay. As stored in TCRdb, this immuneACCESS dataset retains in-frame rearrangements with V and J assigned. A fraction of the clones does not appear; measured against another copy, unresolved V genes explain less than half of the discrepancy, and the remainder lacks a known reason. For this sample there are about 100,000 clones; about 80% appear just once. The ten largest clonotypes hold under 35% of the sample. Sequences were obtained from peripheral blood. The source is a man in his 70s with active or convalescent COVID-19.

This sequence joins TRBV27 and TRBJ2-1; TRBD2 matches 9 bases. V gave up 4 bases and J gave up 0 bases; unmatched junction bases: 4. The CDR3 consists of 16 residues. Germline CDR1 and CDR2: MNHEY and SMNVEV (reference sequence). DNA of the CDR3: TGTGCCAGCAGTTCCCTTAGCGGGAGCTCCTACAATGAGCAGTTCTTC. Translation: CASSSLSGSSYNEQFF.

This clone was counted ten times or more. The chain recombines TRBV7-2 with TRBJ2-1; 11 positions agree with TRBD2. There are 17 residues in the CDR3. Germline CDR1 reads SGHTA; CDR2 reads FQGNSA. Trimming cost V 4 bases and J 6 bases; bases outside gene matches: 11. CDR3 loop: CASSSRTSGGASNEQFF. CDR3 nucleotide sequence: TGTGCCAGCAGCTCACGAACTAGCGGGGGCGCCTCCAATGAGCAGTTCTTC. The complete variable domain, with remaining parts taken from reference TRBV7-2 and TRBJ2-1, reads GAGVSQSPSNKVTEKGKDVELRCDPISGHTALYWYRQSLGQGLEFLIYFQGNSAPDKSGLPSDRFSAERTGGSVSTLTIQRTQQEDSAVYLCASSSRTSGGASNEQFFGPGTRLTVL.

This clone was observed once. This chain connects TRBV29-1 to TRBJ2-7; 7 bases match TRBD2. The ends lost 0 bases at V and 2 bases at J; junction bases unmatched: 7. This CDR3 spans 15 amino acids. Germline V gives CDR1 SQVTM, CDR2 ANQGSEA. The DNA for the CDR3 is TGCAGCGTTGAAGATCTTCGAGCGGGGACCTACGAGCAGTACTTC. It codes for CSVEDLRAGTYEQYF.

The chain joins TRBV30 to TRBJ1-2; TRBD1 is a possible D gene (6 bases). V lost 3 bases and J 4 bases, leaving 12 bases between the germline ends. CDR1 and CDR2 from the germline V gene are GTSNPN and SVGIG (reference sequence). CDR3 size: 13 residues. Here the CDR3 reads CAWSGTGLYGYTF. The CDR3 DNA sequence: TGTGCCTGGAGCGGTACAGGGCTCTATGGCTACACCTTC.

The chain has TRBV19 and TRBJ1-5; no reliable D call. Per germline, CDR1 LNHDA and CDR2 SQIVND (reference sequence). Trimming left V 5 bases short and J 5 bases short, with 10 bases between. The CDR3 is made up of 13 amino acids. CDR3 in DNA: TGTGCCAGTAGTCCCAACCCGGATCAGCCCCAGCATTTT. Translating gives CASSPNPDQPQHF.

The chain uses TRBV4-2 and TRBJ1-5; the D is unclear. The CDR3 runs to 15 residues. CDR1 and CDR2 (germline): LGHNA, YNFKEQ. Trimming shortened V by 1 base and J by 5 bases, and 12 bases separated the two germline ends. The DNA for the CDR3 is TGTGCCAGCAGCCAAGCCCGGGGTATTCATCAGCCCCAGCATTTT. Residues: CASSQARGIHQPQHF.

This chain uses TRBV2 with TRBJ2-5; TRBD2 agrees at 7 bases. Per the germline V gene, CDR1 is SNHLY and CDR2 is FYNNEI. The CDR3 totals 12 residues. V shed 7 bases, J shed 5 bases, and the junction held 4 bases outside the gene matches. The CDR3 DNA reads TGTGCCAGCACCTGGGGGGGTGAGACCCAGTACTTC. Encoded protein: CASTWGGETQYF. The full variable domain, with the rest looked up from reference TRBV2 and TRBJ2-5, is EPEVTQTPSHQVTQMGQEVILRCVPISNHLYFYWYRQILGQKVEFLVSFYNNEISEKSEIFDDQFSVERPDGSNFTLKIRSTKLEDSAMYFCASTWGGETQYFGPGTRLLVL.

The J gene is TRBJ1-1, the V gene TRBV7-6, with 7 bases identical to TRBD1. The V gene's germline CDR1 is SGHVS and CDR2 FNYEAQ. V trimming: 5 bases; J trimming: 0 bases; junction bases outside the gene matches: 6. This CDR3 is 15 amino acids long. The CDR3 here is CASSTLGTVNTEAFF. CDR3 in DNA: TGTGCCAGCAGCACCCTTGGGACAGTGAACACTGAAGCTTTCTTT.

CDR3 in amino acids: CATSDLGQGGSETQYF. CDR3 DNA sequence: TGTGCCACCAGTGATTTAGGGCAGGGCGGCTCGGAGACCCAGTACTTC. The chain couples TRBV24-1 to TRBJ2-5; D possibly corresponds to TRBD1 (5 bases). There are 16 residues in the CDR3. Germline V gene data show CDR1 as KGHDR and CDR2 as SFDVKD. Deletions cut 1 base from V and 5 bases from J, with 16 bases between.

V is TRBV7-2 and J is TRBJ2-2; TRBD2 matches at 12 bases. CDR1 and CDR2 (germline): SGHTA, FQGNSA. The CDR3 has 15 amino acids. V lost 7 bases, J lost 8 bases, and 8 bases stayed unmatched. The CDR3 nucleotides are TGTGCCAGCACGCCGGGACTAGCGGGCCTTGGGGAGCTGTTTTTT. It translates to CASTPGLAGLGELFF.

This clone was counted only a few times. V gene TRBV12-1 combines with J gene TRBJ2-7; TRBD2 was called by the table and not checked on the DNA. TRBV12-1 constitutes a pseudogene. The CDR3 is made up of 14 amino acids. The CDR3 sequence is CASSSGTSGVEQYF. CDR3 coding DNA: TGTGCCAGCAGCTCCGGGACTAGCGGGGTTGAGCAGTACTTC.

The J gene is TRBJ2-7, the V gene TRBV5-4, with TRBD2 matching 10 bases. The V segment lost 2 bases and the J segment 3 bases; nucleotides outside the gene matches: 5. Germline V gene data show CDR1 as SGHNT and CDR2 as YYREEE (reference sequence). This CDR3 has 15 residues. In DNA, the CDR3 is TGTGCCAGCAGCTTTATTAGCGGGAGGCACTACGAGCAGTACTTC. Amino acids: CASSFISGRHYEQYF.

The chain carries TRBV3-1 (or the pseudogene TRBV3-2) and TRBJ1-1; possible D gene TRBD1, 6 bases. This CDR3 contains 13 residues. Germline-derived CDR1 and CDR2 are LGHDT and YNNKEL (reference sequence). The germline V and J ends were trimmed by 4 bases and 1 base, with 7 bases remaining between them. CDR3 bases: TGTGCCAGCAGCCGACAGGAGAACACTGAAGCTTTCTTT. This encodes CASSRQENTEAFF.

This sequence joins TRBV10-2 and TRBJ1-1; D is unresolved. This CDR3 region has 12 residues. With 4 bases removed from V and 5 bases from J, the gap between germline ends came to 8 bases. Germline V gene data show CDR1 as WSHSY and CDR2 as SAAADI. The CDR3 protein is CASSVSQTEAFF. DNA of the CDR3: TGCGCCAGCAGTGTTTCCCAGACTGAAGCTTTCTTT.

The rearrangement links TRBV19 to TRBJ2-3; 8 bases line up with TRBD2. The germline V gene encodes CDR1 LNHDA and CDR2 SQIVND (reference sequence). This CDR3 contains 14 residues. V lost 5 bases and J lost 4; bases outside the gene matches: 5. CDR3 in amino acids: CASSQRERPDTQYF. The CDR3, as DNA: TGTGCCAGTAGTCAGCGGGAGAGGCCAGATACGCAGTATTTT. The full variable domain, its missing parts supplied by reference TRBV19 and TRBJ2-3, is DGGITQSPKYLFRKEGQNVTLSCEQNLNHDAMYWYRQDPGQGLRLIYYSQIVNDFQKGDIAEGYSVSREKKESFPLTVTSAQKNPTAFYLCASSQRERPDTQYFGPGTRLTVL.

The chain couples TRBV3-1 (or the pseudogene TRBV3-2) to TRBJ2-3, with D maybe TRBD2 (6 bases). CDR1 is LGHDT, CDR2 YNNKEL, per germline (reference sequence). Trimming removed 0 bases at V and 0 bases at J, with 10 bases between. This CDR3 spans 16 amino acids. The CDR3 bases are TGTGCCAGCAGCCAAGACCGCGGGACGAGCACAGATACGCAGTATTTT. Its protein product is CASSQDRGTSTDTQYF.

The J gene is TRBJ2-2, the V gene TRBV4-2; D may be TRBD1 (6 bases). Germline CDR1 reads LGHNA; CDR2 reads YNFKEQ. V dropped 2 bases and J dropped 0 bases, with 13 bases sitting between them. This CDR3 has 17 residues. CDR3 protein: CASSQTLDSSNTGELFF. The CDR3 DNA follows: TGTGCCAGCAGCCAAACCCTGGACAGTTCGAACACCGGGGAGCTGTTTTTT.

This clone was seen more than once but under ten times. The chain has TRBV4-1 and TRBJ1-3; D unresolved. Germline V gives CDR1 MGHRA, CDR2 YSYEKL. V was trimmed by 1 base and J by 4 bases, leaving 11 bases between them. The CDR3 loop spans 15 amino acids. The CDR3 nucleotides read TGCGCCAGCAGCCAAGGGTATGATGCGGGAAACACCATATATTTT. Protein sequence: CASSQGYDAGNTIYF.

This chain links TRBV5-1 with TRBJ2-7; D is undetermined. The germline V gene has CDR1 SGHRS and CDR2 YFSETQ. The CDR3 is 16 residues long. V was cut by 4 bases and J by 4 bases, with 21 bases left in between. The CDR3 here is CASSQAGGSKLYEQYF. The CDR3 coding sequence is TGCGCCAGCAGCCAAGCCGGTGGCAGCAAACTATACGAGCAGTACTTC.

The chain recombines TRBV4-3 with TRBJ1-5; D is ambiguous. The V and J ends lost 1 base and 6 bases respectively, with 10 bases between them. Per the germline V gene, CDR1 is LGHNA and CDR2 is YSLEER. CDR3 length equals 14 residues. CDR3 coding DNA: TGCGCCAGCAGCCAAGGGCGGGTGGGTCAGCCCCAGCATTTT. Translation gives CASSQGRVGQPQHF.

The V and J genes are TRBV19 and TRBJ2-2; 10 bases match TRBD1. CDR1 and CDR2 (germline): LNHDA, SQIVND (reference sequence). CDR3 size: 15 residues. V dropped 10 bases and J dropped 0; count of bases not matched to a gene: 5. For the CDR3, the DNA is TGTGCCACATTAGGACAGGGGGCGAACACCGGGGAGCTGTTTTTT. It specifies CATLGQGANTGELFF.

The chain has TRBV24-1 and TRBJ1-5; 7 bases align to TRBD1. V shed 3 bases and J 2 bases; nucleotides not matched to a gene: 15. Germline V gene data show CDR1 as KGHDR and CDR2 as SFDVKD. This CDR3 has 19 amino acids. DNA for the CDR3: TGTGCCACCAGTGATCCGTTGACAGGGTCGGTGATTCGCAATCAGCCCCAGCATTTT. Residues: CATSDPLTGSVIRNQPQHF.

The V and J genes are TRBV19 and TRBJ2-7; 7 bases align to TRBD1. The CDR3 is 13 amino acids. The trim removed 8 bases at V and 0 bases at J, leaving 4 bases unmatched. CDR1 is LNHDA and CDR2 is SQIVND in the germline V gene (reference sequence). The chain's CDR3 is CASGGQSSYEQYF. Here the CDR3 DNA reads TGTGCCAGTGGGGGACAGAGCTCCTACGAGCAGTACTTC. The whole variable domain, filled in from reference TRBV19 and TRBJ2-7, reads DGGITQSPKYLFRKEGQNVTLSCEQNLNHDAMYWYRQDPGQGLRLIYYSQIVNDFQKGDIAEGYSVSREKKESFPLTVTSAQKNPTAFYLCASGGQSSYEQYFGPGTRLTVT.

This rearrangement joins TRBV4-2 to TRBJ2-7; 9 positions agree with TRBD1. V gave up 0 bases and J gave up 3 bases; unmatched junction bases: 9. Germline CDR1 and CDR2: LGHNA and YNFKEQ. The CDR3 runs to 17 residues. CDR3 nucleotides: TGTGCCAGCAGCCAAGATCCGGGACAGGGAGGTGGCTACGAGCAGTACTTC. Its protein is CASSQDPGQGGGYEQYF.

This clone has only one observation. The chain recombines TRBV21-1 with TRBJ2-3; the listed D gene, TRBD2, was not tested against the DNA. TRBV21-1 is reported as a pseudogene. The CDR3 extends over 13 amino acids. Here the CDR3 reads CASSTYFGVTQYF. The CDR3 nucleotides read TGTGCCAGCAGCACCTACTTCGGGGTTACGCAGTATTTT.